This TCR beta chain was obtained from a study of cytomegalovirus exposure and HLA in healthy donors. Both 60 Vbeta primers and 13 Jbeta primers went into the PCR. Profiling relied on immunoSEQ multiplex PCR, and the TCRdb table lists in-frame clones only, not all of them. This table holds 100,000 to 150,000 clones, more than 60% found once. Germline V gene data show CDR1 as MNHEY and CDR2 as SMNVEV (reference sequence). The CDR3 loop spans 14 amino acids. V was shortened by 10 bases and J by 4 bases, with 17 bases between the two germline ends. Study-level results: In most subjects, TCR beta sequences reportedly gave accurate predictions of HLA-A and HLA-B alleles. Presence/absence analyses supposed approximately even sequencing depth among donors.

A note on this clone: Its antigen is still unknown.

The chain carries TRBV27 and TRBJ2-1; D is possibly TRBD1 (6 bases). The sequencing sample was made of PBMCs. The TCR sequence derives from a woman in her forties in good health and CMV-seronegative. The CDR3 bases are TGTGCCACTCAAACAGGGTCAAAGTACAATGAGCAGTTCTTC. Protein: CATQTGSKYNEQFF.